This T cell receptor (beta chain) was documented in a study of T-cell memory formation after mild COVID-19. On the study more broadly: For the most part, TCR clusters were specific to one donor.

Using constant-segment primers, 5'RACE produced TCR alpha and TCR beta cDNA libraries carrying sample barcodes and UMIs. TCRdb processed the 5' RACE reads anew with MiXCR; each CDR3 protein has one entry. The sample gives approximately 230,000 distinct CDR3 sequences, roughly 15% of which show up once; about 4% is in the top ten. This CDR3 has 14 amino acids. The V gene lost 2 bases and the J gene lost 13 bases, with 16 bases spanning the gap. Germline CDR1 reads SGDLS; CDR2 reads YYNGEE. Specimen: PBMCs or a T cell subset sorted from them (not recorded which). This TCR derives from a man aged 18 to 29 who had mild COVID-19 (a few samples of this study predate the infection). Cell type and time point are not known. The chain uses TRBV9 and TRBJ1-6; the D gene is possibly TRBD1 (6 bases). CDR3 nucleotides: TGTGCCAGCAGCGTCTCACAGGGATCGGCGCCCCTCCACTTT. Translated: CASSVSQGSAPLHF.